Listed here are 25 T cell receptor beta chains from one sample, sequenced in a study of blood T cell repertoires in COVID-19. Libraries were prepared by immunoSEQ multiplex PCR; TCRdb keeps only in-frame clonotypes and omits some of them. The table includes more than 120,000 clones, 89% detected once. The material sequenced was peripheral blood. Receptors originate from a human donor in a cohort sampled during active COVID-19.

The gene calls are TRBV10-3 and TRBJ2-3; D uncertain. This CDR3 has 16 amino acids. The V gene lost 8 bases and the J gene lost 0 bases, with 18 bases spanning the gap. Germline CDR1 and CDR2: ENHRY and SYGVKD. The CDR3 sequence is CAIGVQAPSSTDTQYF. In nucleotides, the CDR3 is TGTGCCATCGGAGTACAAGCACCCTCTAGCACAGATACGCAGTATTTT.

The gene calls are TRBV7-2 and TRBJ1-3; TRBD1 aligns across 10 bases. V lost 3 bases, J lost 2 bases, and 13 bases stayed unmatched. The CDR3 covers 19 residues. The germline V gene encodes CDR1 SGHTA and CDR2 FQGNSA. CDR3 nucleotides: TGTGCCAGCAGCTTTACCGGGACAGGGGCGCATCTTCCTGGAAACACCATATATTTT. Translation: CASSFTGTGAHLPGNTIYF. The variable domain in full, with the rest retrieved from reference TRBV7-2 and TRBJ1-3, is GAGVSQSPSNKVTEKGKDVELRCDPISGHTALYWYRQSLGQGLEFLIYFQGNSAPDKSGLPSDRFSAERTGGSVSTLTIQRTQQEDSAVYLCASSFTGTGAHLPGNTIYFGEGSWLTVV.

The chain is built from TRBV19 and TRBJ1-2, with TRBD1 identical over 8 bases. The V gene end was trimmed by 6 bases and the J gene end by 8 bases; junction bases not matched to a gene: 8. The V gene's germline CDR1 is LNHDA and CDR2 SQIVND (reference sequence). CDR3 length: 13 residues. The CDR3 bases are TGTGCCAGTAGCGGCAGGGGGCTAGGAGGCTACACCTTC. It yields the protein CASSGRGLGGYTF.

The gene calls are TRBV5-8 and TRBJ2-1; a weak D match, TRBD2 (6 bases). Germline CDR1 is SGHTS and CDR2 is YDEGEE. V dropped 2 bases and J dropped 6 bases, with 15 bases sitting between them. This CDR3 has 15 amino acids. The CDR3 nucleotides are TGTGCCAGCAGCTTTTTAGCGGTTAGCCCCAATGAGCAGTTCTTC. This codes for CASSFLAVSPNEQFF. Based on the CDR3 plus reference TRBV5-8 and TRBJ2-1, the full variable domain is EAGVTQSPTHLIKTRGQQATLRCSPISGHTSVYWYQQALGLGLQFLLWYDEGEERNRGNFPPRFSGRQFPNYSSELNVNALELEDSALYLCASSFLAVSPNEQFFGPGTRLTVL.

The rearrangement links TRBV25-1 to TRBJ2-3; 10 bases align to TRBD2. This CDR3 has 14 amino acids. The V gene end was trimmed by 2 bases and the J gene end by 7 bases; junction bases not matched to a gene: 3. Germline values: CDR1 MGHDK, CDR2 SYGVNS. The CDR3 is CASSESGGDHTQYF. The CDR3 bases are TGTGCCAGCAGTGAAAGCGGGGGGGATCATACGCAGTATTTT.

This chain uses TRBV2 with TRBJ2-3; tentatively, D is TRBD2 (6 bases). V was cut by 5 bases and J by 0 bases, with 12 bases left in between. Germline-derived CDR1 and CDR2 are SNHLY and FYNNEI. This CDR3 spans 15 amino acids. The CDR3 loop reads CASSLLASSTDTQYF. The CDR3 DNA is TGTGCCAGCAGTCTCCTAGCGTCTAGCACAGATACGCAGTATTTT.

V and J are TRBV7-2 and TRBJ1-1; the D is unclear. Germline assignment: CDR1 SGHTA and CDR2 FQGNSA. Deletions cut 3 bases from V and 0 bases from J, with 5 bases between. This CDR3 has 13 residues. The CDR3 protein is CASSFEMNTEAFF. CDR3 bases: TGTGCCAGCAGCTTTGAGATGAACACTGAAGCTTTCTTT.

The J gene is TRBJ1-2, the V gene TRBV7-2; no clear D gene. V was pared by 3 bases and J by 0 bases, with 8 bases between. This CDR3 is 14 amino acids long. From germline, CDR1 is SGHTA and CDR2 FQGNSA. CDR3 sequence: CASSFIGANYGYTF. The CDR3 coding sequence is TGTGCCAGCAGCTTTATTGGAGCTAACTATGGCTACACCTTC. Full variable domain (remainder filled in from reference TRBV7-2 and TRBJ1-2): GAGVSQSPSNKVTEKGKDVELRCDPISGHTALYWYRQSLGQGLEFLIYFQGNSAPDKSGLPSDRFSAERTGGSVSTLTIQRTQQEDSAVYLCASSFIGANYGYTFGSGTRLTVV.

The chain links TRBV7-2 to TRBJ2-7; D is uncertain. The CDR3 is 14 amino acids. The V and J ends lost 2 bases and 3 bases respectively, with 11 bases between them. In germline, CDR1 is SGHTA, CDR2 FQGNSA. The CDR3 DNA reads TGTGCCAGCAGCTTATTTTCAGGCAGCTACGAGCAGTACTTC. Translated, it gives CASSLFSGSYEQYF.

J is TRBJ2-7 and V is TRBV7-3, with D perhaps matching TRBD2 (5 bases). Germline V gives CDR1 SGHTA, CDR2 FQGTGA. The ends were cut back, 5 bases at V and 6 bases at J, with 23 bases in the middle. This CDR3 comprises 16 residues. The CDR3 bases are TGTGCCAGCAGCCTCTCTCACGGACGGGATTCAGGCGAGCAGTACTTC. Amino acids: CASSLSHGRDSGEQYF.

V and J are TRBV5-1 and TRBJ1-6; D is perhaps TRBD1 (5 bases). CDR3 length equals 18 residues. The germline V gene encodes CDR1 SGHRS and CDR2 YFSETQ. The V end lost 2 bases, the J end lost 5 bases, and 20 bases lay between the germline ends. The CDR3 is CASSFAPRGGVNNSPLHF. The CDR3 region has the DNA TGCGCCAGCAGCTTTGCCCCCCGGGGGGGGGTTAATAATTCACCCCTCCACTTT.

This clone is a singleton in its sample. This chain connects TRBV18 to TRBJ1-2; 9 bases line up with TRBD1. This CDR3 comprises 15 residues. V gave up 3 bases and J gave up 5 bases; unmatched junction bases: 7. CDR1 is KGHSH and CDR2 is LQKENI in the germline V gene. CDR3 sequence: CASSPTNDRGYGYTF. The CDR3 DNA follows: TGTGCCAGCTCACCGACTAATGACAGGGGGTATGGCTACACCTTC.

The DNA for the CDR3 is TGCAGCGTGGAGGATGGCTACACCTTC. Amino acids: CSVEDGYTF. This rearrangement joins TRBV29-1 to TRBJ1-2; no firm D call. The germline V gene has CDR1 SQVTM and CDR2 ANQGSEA. This CDR3 contains 9 residues. Between the trimmed V and J ends, which lost 6 bases and 6 bases, there was a span of 5 bases.

This sequence joins TRBV9 and TRBJ2-7; TRBD2 matches 10 bases. V lost 4 bases and J lost 2; bases outside the gene matches: 21. Germline V gives CDR1 SGDLS, CDR2 YYNGEE. CDR3 length: 20 amino acids. In DNA form, the CDR3 reads TGTGCCAGCAGCATGATGATCGGGCCTCGTAGCGGGGGGCCTCCCTACGAGCAGTACTTC. It translates to CASSMMIGPRSGGPPYEQYF. The full variable domain, completed using reference TRBV9 and TRBJ2-7, is DSGVTQTPKHLITATGQRVTLRCSPRSGDLSVYWYQQSLDQGLQFLIQYYNGEERAKGNILERFSAQQFPDLHSELNLSSLELGDSALYFCASSMMIGPRSGGPPYEQYFGPGTRLTVT.

J is TRBJ2-5 and V is TRBV5-1, with 7 bases aligning to TRBD1. This CDR3 has 13 residues. Germline V gene data show CDR1 as SGHRS and CDR2 as YFSETQ. The ends lost 4 bases at V and 5 bases at J; junction bases unmatched: 5. This CDR3 reads CASSIQGFETQYF. CDR3 coding DNA: TGCGCCAGCAGCATACAGGGGTTTGAGACCCAGTACTTC.

This clone was observed a single time. The CDR3 DNA reads TGTGCCAGCAGCCAAGTAGCGGGGGGAGGAGATACGCAGTATTTT. This codes for CASSQVAGGGDTQYF. The chain employs TRBV4-2 and TRBJ2-3; 10 bases match TRBD2. V trimming: 1 base; J trimming: 5 bases; junction bases outside the gene matches: 3. CDR1 and CDR2 (germline): LGHNA, YNFKEQ. The CDR3 extends over 15 amino acids.

The chain is built from TRBV19 and TRBJ1-4; D is possibly TRBD1 (6 bases). The CDR3 covers 14 residues. CDR1 LNHDA and CDR2 SQIVND come from the germline V gene (reference sequence). V was clipped by 5 bases and J by 8 bases, with 15 bases between them. CDR3: CASSPDRLSEKLFF. CDR3 in DNA: TGTGCCAGTAGTCCTGACAGGCTTTCAGAAAAACTGTTTTTT.

In DNA form, the CDR3 reads TGTGCCAGCAGTCCCCGGCAGGGCGTCTACAATGAGCAGTTCTTC. Translating it yields CASSPRQGVYNEQFF. The chain uses TRBV2 and TRBJ2-1, with D perhaps TRBD1 (5 bases). Germline CDR1 is SNHLY and CDR2 is FYNNEI. Trimming stripped 5 bases from V and 3 bases from J, with 14 bases between. The CDR3 is made up of 15 amino acids.

This clone was found a few times. The chain combines TRBV7-2 with TRBJ2-7, with 11 nucleotides matching TRBD2. Trimming took 4 bases from V and 11 from J; bases not matched to a gene: 7. This CDR3 region has 13 residues. Germline CDR1 is SGHTA and CDR2 is FQGNSA. The DNA for the CDR3 is TGTGCCAGCAGCTCGGGACTAGCGGCGCGGGAGTACTTC. This translates into CASSSGLAAREYF.

The V and J genes are TRBV7-3 and TRBJ2-6, with 11 bases matching TRBD1. V was clipped by 5 bases and J by 3 bases; unmatched bases: 12. The germline V gene encodes CDR1 SGHTA and CDR2 FQGTGA. The CDR3 sequence is 19 residues long. The CDR3 DNA follows: TGTGCCAGCAGCCCAACAGGGACAGGGGGGCTTCTTGGGGCCAACGTCCTGACTTTC. Its translation: CASSPTGTGGLLGANVLTF.

The chain couples TRBV5-4 to TRBJ2-7; 9 bases agree with TRBD1. V lost 4 bases to trimming and J lost 3 bases; unmatched junction nucleotides: 5. There are 14 residues in the CDR3. The germline V gene encodes CDR1 SGHNT and CDR2 YYREEE (reference sequence). The CDR3 spells CASSPVTGGYEQYF. Written as DNA, the CDR3 is TGTGCCAGCAGCCCCGTGACAGGGGGCTACGAGCAGTACTTC.

The CDR3 DNA is TGTGCCAGCAGCTCCACAGGGCCAGGTCAGCCCCAGCATTTT. It is translated as CASSSTGPGQPQHF. This rearrangement joins TRBV7-2 to TRBJ1-5; TRBD1 is a possible D gene (6 bases). CDR1 is SGHTA and CDR2 is FQGNSA in the germline V gene. V was shortened by 4 bases and J by 6 bases, with 13 bases between the two germline ends. CDR3 size: 14 residues.

The chain employs TRBV10-3 and TRBJ1-1; D not resolved. This CDR3 has 14 residues. In germline, CDR1 is ENHRY, CDR2 SYGVKD. Trimming took 3 bases from V and 5 from J, leaving 13 bases between them. The CDR3 nucleotides read TGTGCCATCAGTGATCCCACGAGGCGGACTGAAGCTTTCTTT. Translating gives CAISDPTRRTEAFF.

This clone was seen a few times. This rearrangement joins TRBV5-4 to TRBJ2-2; a weak D match, TRBD2 (6 bases). The CDR3 is 13 amino acids. Germline V CDR1 and CDR2: SGHNT, YYREEE (reference sequence). V was cut by 0 bases and J by 6 bases, with 6 bases left in between. The chain's CDR3 is CASSLGGAGELFF. The CDR3 nucleotides read TGTGCCAGCAGCTTGGGGGGGGCCGGGGAGCTGTTTTTT.

The rearrangement links TRBV3-1 (or the pseudogene TRBV3-2) to TRBJ1-6, with D hard to call. The germline gives CDR1 LGHDT, CDR2 YNNKEL (reference sequence). CDR3 length: 15 residues. V was shortened by 4 bases and J by 9 bases, with 16 bases between the two germline ends. The CDR3 loop is CASSPDGVEGSPLHF. The CDR3 DNA is TGTGCCAGCAGCCCTGATGGGGTCGAGGGTTCACCCCTCCACTTT.